The next 15 T cell receptor beta chains were all read from a single sample in a study of blood T cell repertoires in COVID-19. The method was immunoSEQ multiplex PCR; TCRdb's version includes in-frame clones alone and lacks a portion of them. The profile shows around 150,000 clones, 82% of them singletons. Sample: PBMCs or T cells enriched from blood (not recorded which). The receptors come from a man aged 45-65 years who had recovered from COVID-19.

V and J are TRBV15 and TRBJ1-4; D might be TRBD1 (6 bases). Germline values: CDR1 LNHNV, CDR2 YYDKDF (reference sequence). The CDR3 loop spans 15 amino acids. V gave up 3 bases and J gave up 1 base, with 9 bases separating them. CDR3 sequence (DNA): TGTGCCACCAGCAGGGACAGTGTAACTAATGAAAAACTGTTTTTT. Amino acid sequence: CATSRDSVTNEKLFF.

The J gene is TRBJ2-5, the V gene TRBV28; 8 positions agree with TRBD2. Germline V lookup: CDR1 MDHEN, CDR2 SYDVKM. Trimming at V came to 8 bases and at J to 5 bases, leaving 16 bases not matched to a gene. There are 16 residues in the CDR3. In DNA, the CDR3 is TGTGCCAGCTGTTCACTAGCGGACTTGTTGGGGGAGACCCAGTACTTC. Translated, it gives CASCSLADLLGETQYF.

The chain combines TRBV5-1 with TRBJ2-7; D is ambiguous. Trimming shortened V by 0 bases and J by 5 bases, and 12 bases separated the two germline ends. The germline CDR1 and CDR2 sequences are SGHRS and YFSETQ. This CDR3 is 14 amino acids long. The chain's CDR3 is CASSLAPGFDEQYF. CDR3 in DNA: TGCGCCAGCAGCTTGGCCCCGGGTTTCGACGAGCAGTACTTC. The full variable domain, its missing parts supplied by reference TRBV5-1 and TRBJ2-7, is KAGVTQTPRYLIKTRGQQVTLSCSPISGHRSVSWYQQTPGQGLQFLFEYFSETQRNKGNFPGRFSGRQFSNSRSEMNVSTLELGDSALYLCASSLAPGFDEQYFGPGTRLTVT.

The chain carries TRBV3-1 (or the pseudogene TRBV3-2) and TRBJ2-2; D ambiguous. Trimming removed 8 bases from V and 7 bases from J, with 11 bases in between. The CDR3 is made up of 12 amino acids. Germline values: CDR1 LGHDT, CDR2 YNNKEL (reference sequence). The CDR3 region has the DNA TGTGCCAGCCAATCAACCGGCGGGGAGCTGTTTTTT. The encoded protein is CASQSTGGELFF.

This chain joins TRBV5-4 and TRBJ2-1, with D tentatively TRBD1 (6 bases). V was clipped by 0 bases and J by 5 bases, with 15 bases between them. The germline gives CDR1 SGHNT, CDR2 YYREEE (reference sequence). The CDR3 covers 16 residues. In DNA, the CDR3 is TGTGCCAGCAGCTTGGGGGGGACAATGAAGGACAATGAGCAGTTCTTC. It encodes CASSLGGTMKDNEQFF.

This chain uses TRBV12-3 or TRBV12-4 with TRBJ1-6; D is perhaps TRBD1 (5 bases). This CDR3 is 13 amino acids long. Deletions cut 3 bases from V and 10 bases from J, with 10 bases between. CDR3 coding DNA: TGTGCCAGCAGTTTTTCAGGGTCCTCACCCCTCCACTTT. It yields the protein CASSFSGSSPLHF.

The chain carries TRBV10-3 and TRBJ1-1, with 12 positions matching TRBD1. J lost 0 bases, V lost 2 bases, and 1 base had no gene match. The CDR3 is 16 residues long. Per the germline V gene, CDR1 is ENHRY and CDR2 is SYGVKD. This chain's CDR3 is CAISERDRGLNTEAFF. CDR3 sequence (DNA): TGTGCCATCAGTGAGAGGGACAGGGGGCTGAACACTGAAGCTTTCTTT.

A few counts support this clone. The chain is built from TRBV6-6 and TRBJ2-7; 9 bases map to TRBD1. CDR3 length equals 15 residues. J gave up 2 bases and V 0 bases, and 2 bases lay outside the gene matches. CDR1 is MNHNY and CDR2 is SVGAGI in the germline V gene (reference sequence). CDR3 in DNA: TGTGCCAGCAGTTACTCGGGACAGGGACCCTACGAGCAGTACTTC. It yields the protein CASSYSGQGPYEQYF.

The V gene is TRBV27, the J gene TRBJ2-7, with D unresolved. The germline gives CDR1 MNHEY, CDR2 SMNVEV (reference sequence). This CDR3 comprises 15 residues. Trimming shortened V by 2 bases and J by 2 bases, and 13 bases separated the two germline ends. The CDR3 DNA follows: TGTGCCAGCAGTTTAACACAGAATACCCCCTACGAGCAGTACTTC. Translating it yields CASSLTQNTPYEQYF.

The chain combines TRBV30 with TRBJ1-5; D is unclear. This CDR3 contains 13 residues. CDR1 is GTSNPN, CDR2 SVGIG, per germline (reference sequence). The V end was cut by 3 bases, the J end by 2 bases, with 8 bases between. This CDR3 is CAWRGVGNQPQHF. The CDR3, as DNA: TGTGCCTGGAGGGGAGTCGGCAATCAGCCCCAGCATTTT.

The chain combines TRBV5-4 with TRBJ1-6; weak D call: TRBD1 (6 bases). The germline V and J ends were trimmed by 4 bases and 5 bases, with 16 bases remaining between them. Germline-derived CDR1 and CDR2 are SGHNT and YYREEE (reference sequence). There are 16 residues in the CDR3. The CDR3 loop is CASSPWGGTDNSPLHF. As DNA, the CDR3 is TGTGCCAGCAGCCCCTGGGGGGGCACGGATAATTCACCCCTCCACTTT. The full variable domain, its missing parts supplied by reference TRBV5-4 and TRBJ1-6, is ETGVTQSPTHLIKTRGQQVTLRCSSQSGHNTVSWYQQALGQGPQFIFQYYREEENGRGNFPPRFSGLQFPNYSSELNVNALELDDSALYLCASSPWGGTDNSPLHFGNGTRLTVT.

This chain links TRBV12-3 or TRBV12-4 with TRBJ1-3, with D hard to call. The CDR3 sequence is 13 residues long. Between the trimmed V and J ends, which lost 6 bases and 4 bases, there was a span of 10 bases. CDR3 region: CASSLAYGNTIYF. CDR3 nucleotides: TGTGCCAGCAGCCTAGCGTACGGAAACACCATATATTTT.

V is TRBV4-1 and J is TRBJ1-1, with TRBD1 matching 9 bases. V gave up 6 bases and J gave up 5 bases; unmatched junction bases: 7. The CDR3 has 14 amino acids. Per germline, CDR1 MGHRA and CDR2 YSYEKL. The CDR3: CASRPTGGGTEAFF. The CDR3, as DNA: TGCGCCAGCAGACCGACAGGGGGAGGGACTGAAGCTTTCTTT.

The chain carries TRBV6-4 and TRBJ2-1; D is possibly TRBD2 (7 bases). Germline V CDR1 and CDR2: MRHNA, SNTAGT. The V end lost 3 bases, the J end lost 12 bases, and 18 bases lay between the germline ends. CDR3 length: 14 residues. Here the CDR3 reads CASSEQGGPSVQFF. In nucleotides, the CDR3 is TGTGCCAGCAGTGAACAGGGAGGGCCAAGTGTGCAGTTCTTC.

Here the CDR3 DNA reads TGTGCCAGCAGCGCAGGGTTGGGAGAGACCCAGTACTTC. It codes for CASSAGLGETQYF. This sequence joins TRBV2 and TRBJ2-5, with D perhaps matching TRBD1 (5 bases). CDR1 is SNHLY and CDR2 is FYNNEI in the germline V gene. The V and J ends lost 6 bases and 4 bases respectively, with 12 bases between them. The CDR3 spans 13 residues. The variable domain in full, completed from reference TRBV2 and TRBJ2-5, reads EPEVTQTPSHQVTQMGQEVILRCVPISNHLYFYWYRQILGQKVEFLVSFYNNEISEKSEIFDDQFSVERPDGSNFTLKIRSTKLEDSAMYFCASSAGLGETQYFGPGTRLLVL.